Listed below are T cell receptor beta chains from one sample, sequenced in a study of OX40 agonist ivuxolimab in advanced cancers. The table came from immunoSEQ multiplex PCR; TCRdb's copy has only in-frame clones and leaves some out. The table includes tens of thousands of clones, roughly 84% detected once. This sample comprised CD4+ or CD8+ T cells sorted from blood, obtained in a trial of the OX40 agonist ivuxolimab. Receptors originate from an adult with an advanced solid tumor such as melanoma, head and neck, liver or kidney cancer. Both conserved end residues are part of each CDR3. D genes are given only for firm matches. Clone size, where shown, is once, few, many, or a class for clones that have expanded.

TRBJ1-1	-	-	TRBV2	CASSLSGVRTEAFF	TGTGCCAGCAGTTTATCAGGGGTGAGGACTGAAGCTTTCTTT
TRBJ1-1	-	-	TRBV7-2	CASSLVPGYTEAFF	TGTGCCAGCAGCTTAGTTCCAGGGTACACTGAAGCTTTCTTT
TRBJ1-1	-	-	TRBV19	CASEGVAEAFF	TGTGCCTCTGAGGGGGTCGCTGAAGCTTTCTTT
TRBJ2-3	-	-	TRBV5-1	CASREGRTDTQYF	TGCGCCAGCAGGGAGGGTCGCACAGATACGCAGTATTTT
TRBJ1-3	-	once	TRBV6-6	CASSSGTSVSGNTIYF	TGTGCCAGCAGTTCCGGGACAAGTGTATCGGGAAACACCATATATTTT
TRBJ2-3	TRBD2	-	TRBV5-1	CASSLGTSGGADTQYF	TGCGCCAGCAGCTTGGGGACTAGCGGGGGGGCAGATACGCAGTATTTT
TRBJ1-2	TRBD1	once	TRBV28	CASSPRTGVGGYTF	TGTGCCAGCAGTCCCCGGACAGGGGTCGGGGGCTACACCTTC
TRBJ2-7	TRBD1	-	TRBV7-6	CASSRDDRGHEQYF	TGTGCCAGCAGCCGAGACGACAGGGGACACGAGCAGTACTTC
TRBJ1-5	-	-	TRBV15	CATSRSTGARGPQHF	TGTGCCACCAGCAGATCTACGGGGGCCCGCGGGCCCCAGCATTTT
TRBJ1-2	-	once	TRBV5-5	CASSLGNVGSYGYTF	TGTGCCAGCAGCTTGGGGAATGTCGGTAGCTATGGCTACACCTTC
TRBJ2-1	-	-	TRBV9	CASSADGVNEQFF	TGTGCCAGCAGCGCAGACGGGGTCAATGAGCAGTTCTTC
TRBJ1-2	TRBD1	once	TRBV28	CASSLSRTGDGRHGYTF	TGTGCCAGCAGTTTATCCCGGACAGGGGATGGTCGTCATGGCTACACCTTC
TRBJ1-2	TRBD1	-	TRBV27	CASSLGTGGYGYTF	TGTGCCAGCAGTTTAGGGACAGGGGGCTATGGCTACACCTTC
TRBJ1-1	TRBD1	-	TRBV20-1	CSAGTGIWAFF	TGCAGTGCTGGGACAGGGATTTGGGCTTTCTTT
TRBJ2-7	-	-	TRBV28	CASSFASYEQYF	TGTGCCAGCAGTTTTGCCTCATACGAGCAGTACTTC
TRBJ2-3	-	-	TRBV2	CASRYMEGAHTDTQYF	TGTGCCAGCAGGTACATGGAGGGGGCCCACACAGATACGCAGTATTTT
TRBJ1-2	-	-	TRBV29-1	CSVEPDRTIYGYTF	TGCAGCGTTGAACCCGACCGAACGATCTATGGCTACACCTTC
TRBJ2-7	TRBD1	-	TRBV7-2	CASSLARDRSYEQYF	TGTGCCAGCAGCTTAGCCCGGGACAGGTCCTACGAGCAGTACTTC
TRBJ1-1	TRBD1	once	TRBV19	CASSIDIYRGAAFF	TGTGCCAGTAGTATTGACATCTACAGGGGGGCGGCTTTCTTT
TRBJ1-2	TRBD1	-	TRBV18	CASSSEGQVPNYGYTF	TGTGCCAGCTCATCAGAAGGACAGGTACCTAACTATGGCTACACCTTC
TRBJ2-7	-	-	TRBV21-1	CASSKGRGYRGNYEQYF	TGTGCCAGCAGCAAAGGCCGGGGTTATCGGGGGAACTACGAGCAGTACTTC
TRBJ1-6	TRBD1	-	TRBV7-2	CASSGGTGTLNNSPLHF	TGTGCCAGCAGCGGGGGGACAGGGACTTTAAATAATTCACCCCTCCACTTT
TRBJ1-5	-	-	TRBV2	CASSPTQGVHQPQHF	TGTGCCAGCAGCCCTACCCAGGGTGTACATCAGCCCCAGCATTTT
TRBJ1-3	-	-	TRBV7-9	CASSPWVVSSGNTIYF	TGTGCCAGCAGCCCTTGGGTAGTCAGCTCTGGAAACACCATATATTTT
TRBJ2-6	TRBD1	-	TRBV2	CASSERGTGSGANVLTF	TGTGCCAGCAGCGAAAGGGGGACAGGGTCTGGGGCCAACGTCCTGACTTTC
TRBJ1-5	TRBD1	few	TRBV11-2	CASSLGLRSGTGQPQHF	TGTGCCAGCAGCTTAGGACTCCGATCCGGGACAGGGCAGCCCCAGCATTTT
TRBJ2-6	-	-	TRBV30	CAWIRVSGANVLTF	TGTGCCTGGATTAGGGTCTCTGGGGCCAACGTCCTGACTTTC
TRBJ1-2	-	once	TRBV5-1	CASSRDTNYGYTF	TGCGCCAGCAGCCGCGACACTAACTATGGCTACACCTTC
TRBJ2-1	-	-	TRBV4-3	CASSQGWSAYNEQFF	TGCGCCAGCAGCCAAGGTTGGTCCGCCTACAATGAGCAGTTCTTC
TRBJ2-7	TRBD1	-	TRBV28	CASISTGASEQYF	TGTGCCAGCATTTCGACAGGGGCAAGCGAGCAGTACTTC
TRBJ1-1	-	-	TRBV7-2	CASSLLPPGETAEAFF	TGTGCCAGCAGCTTACTGCCCCCTGGAGAGACCGCTGAAGCTTTCTTT
TRBJ2-3	-	-	TRBV9	CASSGGTTDTQYF	TGTGCCAGCAGCGGGGGAACCACAGATACGCAGTATTTT
TRBJ2-3	-	-	TRBV4-2	CASSQGSGGLEDTQYF	TGTGCCAGCAGCCAGGGCTCCGGGGGGCTTGAGGATACGCAGTATTTT
TRBJ2-4	TRBD1	-	TRBV5-5	CASSLMTGSRNIQYF	TGTGCCAGCAGCTTGATGACAGGGTCTCGAAACATTCAGTACTTC
TRBJ2-4	-	few	TRBV4-3	CASSPSSARNDIQYF	TGCGCCAGCAGCCCTTCCTCGGCCAGAAACGACATTCAGTACTTC
TRBJ2-2	TRBD2	once	TRBV19	CASSFLGLAGDTGELFF	TGTGCCAGTAGTTTTCTCGGACTAGCGGGGGACACCGGGGAGCTGTTTTTT
TRBJ2-3	TRBD2	few	TRBV4-2	CASSQGGLRTDTQYF	TGTGCCAGCAGCCAAGGGGGACTACGCACAGATACGCAGTATTTT
TRBJ2-4	-	-	TRBV7-2	CASSLEEQNIQYF	TGTGCCAGCAGCTTAGAAGAGCAGAACATTCAGTACTTC
TRBJ2-1	TRBD1	-	TRBV7-3	CASSRGGLNNEQFF	TGTGCCAGCTCCCGAGGGGGCCTTAACAATGAGCAGTTCTTC
TRBJ2-7	TRBD1	-	TRBV2	CASRLQGGPSYEQYF	TGTGCCAGCAGGCTACAAGGGGGCCCATCCTACGAGCAGTACTTC
TRBJ2-3	-	-	TRBV7-9	CASSRDSYYTDTQYF	TGTGCCAGCTCCAGGGACTCTTACTACACAGATACGCAGTATTTT
TRBJ2-1	TRBD2	-	TRBV11-2	CASTNLLAGNYNEQFF	TGTGCCAGCACGAACCTACTAGCGGGGAACTACAATGAGCAGTTCTTC
TRBJ2-7	-	few	TRBV19	CASSMEGAHYEQYF	TGTGCCAGTAGTATGGAGGGGGCACACTACGAGCAGTACTTC
TRBJ1-3	-	-	TRBV7-8	CASSLVSQNPGHRNTIYF	TGTGCCAGCAGCTTAGTGAGCCAAAATCCGGGACACCGAAACACCATATATTTT
TRBJ1-1	TRBD1	-	TRBV19	CASSTRTGTTNTEAFF	TGTGCCAGTAGTACCAGGACAGGAACGACGAACACTGAAGCTTTCTTT
TRBJ2-7	-	-	TRBV19	CASSIRGPYEQYF	TGTGCCAGTAGTATCAGGGGTCCCTACGAGCAGTACTTC
TRBJ2-5	-	-	TRBV6-6	CASSLTETQYF	TGTGCCAGCAGCCTAACGGAGACCCAGTACTTC
TRBJ2-1	TRBD1	-	TRBV9	CASSGRDRSYNEQFF	TGTGCCAGCAGCGGCCGGGACAGATCCTACAATGAGCAGTTCTTC
TRBJ1-2	-	once	TRBV6-6	CASSQTVNYGYTF	TGTGCCAGCAGCCAGACGGTTAACTATGGCTACACCTTC
TRBJ2-5	-	-	TRBV18	CASSPALETQYF	TGTGCCAGCTCCCCAGCTCTGGAGACCCAGTACTTC
TRBJ2-5	TRBD1	-	TRBV28	CASSLFPGQQETQYF	TGTGCCAGCAGTTTGTTCCCGGGACAGCAAGAGACCCAGTACTTC
TRBJ1-1	-	-	TRBV10-3	CAIRVTENTEAFF	TGTGCCATCAGGGTGACAGAAAACACTGAAGCTTTCTTT
TRBJ1-1	-	-	TRBV7-3	CASSLMADTEAFF	TGTGCCAGCAGCTTAATGGCAGACACTGAAGCTTTCTTT
TRBJ1-2	TRBD1	-	TRBV5-4	CASSATGTALGYTF	TGTGCCAGCAGCGCAACCGGGACAGCCCTCGGCTACACCTTC
TRBJ2-7	TRBD1	-	TRBV19	CASSTTGGLNEQYF	TGTGCCAGTAGTACGACAGGGGGCCTGAACGAGCAGTACTTC
TRBJ2-5	-	-	TRBV10-3	CAIKDYPEETQYF	TGTGCCATCAAAGACTACCCTGAGGAGACCCAGTACTTC
TRBJ1-3	-	-	TRBV6-5	CASSWEGTSGNTIYF	TGTGCCAGCAGTTGGGAGGGAACTTCGGGAAACACCATATATTTT
TRBJ2-3	-	once	TRBV28	CASSPRPTDTQYF	TGTGCCAGCAGTCCTCGACCCACAGATACGCAGTATTTT
TRBJ2-7	TRBD2	-	TRBV10-3	CATVLAGGYEQYF	TGTGCCACAGTTCTAGCGGGGGGCTACGAGCAGTACTTC
TRBJ2-1	TRBD1	once	TRBV7-9	CASSQWTGFTYNEQFF	TGTGCCAGCAGCCAATGGACAGGGTTCACCTACAATGAGCAGTTCTTC